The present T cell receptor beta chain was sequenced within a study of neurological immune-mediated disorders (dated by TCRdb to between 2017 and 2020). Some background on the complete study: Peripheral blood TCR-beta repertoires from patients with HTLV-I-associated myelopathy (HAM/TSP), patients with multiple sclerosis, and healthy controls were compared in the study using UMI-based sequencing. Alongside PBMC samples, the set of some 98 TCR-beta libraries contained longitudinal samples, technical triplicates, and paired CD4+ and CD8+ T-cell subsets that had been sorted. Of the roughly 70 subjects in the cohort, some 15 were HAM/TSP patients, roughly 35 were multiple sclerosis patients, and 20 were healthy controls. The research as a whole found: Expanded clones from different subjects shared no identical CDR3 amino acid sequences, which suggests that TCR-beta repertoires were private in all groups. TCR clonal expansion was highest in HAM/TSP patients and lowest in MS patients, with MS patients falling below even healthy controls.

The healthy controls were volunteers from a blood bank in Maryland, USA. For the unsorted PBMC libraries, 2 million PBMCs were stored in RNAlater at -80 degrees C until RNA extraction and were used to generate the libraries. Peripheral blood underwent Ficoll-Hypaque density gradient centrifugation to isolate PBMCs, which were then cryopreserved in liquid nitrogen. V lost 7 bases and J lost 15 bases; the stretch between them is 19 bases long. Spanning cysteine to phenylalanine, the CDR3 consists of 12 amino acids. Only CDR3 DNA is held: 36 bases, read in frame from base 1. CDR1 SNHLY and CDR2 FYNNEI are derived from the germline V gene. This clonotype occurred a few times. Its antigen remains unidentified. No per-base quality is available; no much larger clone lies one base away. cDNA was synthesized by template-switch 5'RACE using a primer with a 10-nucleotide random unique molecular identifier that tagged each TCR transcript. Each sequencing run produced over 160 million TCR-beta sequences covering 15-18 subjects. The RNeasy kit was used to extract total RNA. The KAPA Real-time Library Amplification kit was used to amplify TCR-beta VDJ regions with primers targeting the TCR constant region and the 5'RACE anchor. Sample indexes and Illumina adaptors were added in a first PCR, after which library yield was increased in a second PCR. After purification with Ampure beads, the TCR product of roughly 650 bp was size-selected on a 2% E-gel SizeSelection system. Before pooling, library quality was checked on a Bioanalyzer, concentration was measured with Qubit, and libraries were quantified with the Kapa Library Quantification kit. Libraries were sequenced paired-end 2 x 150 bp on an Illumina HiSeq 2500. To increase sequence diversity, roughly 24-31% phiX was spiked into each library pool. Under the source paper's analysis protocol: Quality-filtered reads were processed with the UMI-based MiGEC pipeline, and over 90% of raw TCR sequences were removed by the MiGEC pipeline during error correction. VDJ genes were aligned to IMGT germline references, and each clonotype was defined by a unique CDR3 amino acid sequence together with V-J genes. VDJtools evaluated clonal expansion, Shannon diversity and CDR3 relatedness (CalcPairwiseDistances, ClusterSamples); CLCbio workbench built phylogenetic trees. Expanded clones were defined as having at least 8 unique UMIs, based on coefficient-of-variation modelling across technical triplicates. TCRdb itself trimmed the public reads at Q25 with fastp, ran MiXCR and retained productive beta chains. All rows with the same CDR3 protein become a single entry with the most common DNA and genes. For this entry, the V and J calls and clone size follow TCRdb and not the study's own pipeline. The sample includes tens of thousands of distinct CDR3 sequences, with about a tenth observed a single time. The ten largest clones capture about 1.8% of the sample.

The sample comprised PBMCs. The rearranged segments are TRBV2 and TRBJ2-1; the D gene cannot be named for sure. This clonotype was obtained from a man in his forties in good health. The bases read TGTGCCAGCACCTCCTATCTGCCGAGGTGGTTCTTC. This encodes CASTSYLPRWFF.